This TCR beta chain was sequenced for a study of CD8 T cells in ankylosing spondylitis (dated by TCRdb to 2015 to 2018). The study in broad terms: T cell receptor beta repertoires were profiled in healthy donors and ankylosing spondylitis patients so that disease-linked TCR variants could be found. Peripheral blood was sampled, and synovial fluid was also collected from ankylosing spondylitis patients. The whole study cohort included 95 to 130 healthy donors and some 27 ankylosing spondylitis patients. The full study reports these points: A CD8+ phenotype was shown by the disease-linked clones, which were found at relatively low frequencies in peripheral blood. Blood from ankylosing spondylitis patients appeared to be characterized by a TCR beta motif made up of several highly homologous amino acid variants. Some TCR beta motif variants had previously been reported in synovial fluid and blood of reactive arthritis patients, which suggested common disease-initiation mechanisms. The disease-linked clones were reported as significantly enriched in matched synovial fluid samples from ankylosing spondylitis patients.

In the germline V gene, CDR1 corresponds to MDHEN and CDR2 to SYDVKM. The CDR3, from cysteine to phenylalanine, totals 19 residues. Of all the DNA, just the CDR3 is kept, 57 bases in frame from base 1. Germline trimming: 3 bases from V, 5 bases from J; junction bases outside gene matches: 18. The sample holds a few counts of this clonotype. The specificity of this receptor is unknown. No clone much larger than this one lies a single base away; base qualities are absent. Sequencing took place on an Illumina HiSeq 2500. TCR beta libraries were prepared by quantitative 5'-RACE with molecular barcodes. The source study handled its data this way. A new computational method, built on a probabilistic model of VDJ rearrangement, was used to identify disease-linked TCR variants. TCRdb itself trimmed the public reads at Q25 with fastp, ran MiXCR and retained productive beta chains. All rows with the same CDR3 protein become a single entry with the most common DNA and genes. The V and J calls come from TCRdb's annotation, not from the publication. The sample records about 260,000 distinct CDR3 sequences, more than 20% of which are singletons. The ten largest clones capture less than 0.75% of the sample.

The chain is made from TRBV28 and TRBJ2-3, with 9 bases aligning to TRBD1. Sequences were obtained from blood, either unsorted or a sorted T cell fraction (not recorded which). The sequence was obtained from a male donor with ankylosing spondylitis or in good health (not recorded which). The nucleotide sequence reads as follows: TGTGCCAGCAGTTTGAGGGAGTGGTACCAGACAGGGGGGCAAGATACGCAGTATTTT. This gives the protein CASSLREWYQTGGQDTQYF.